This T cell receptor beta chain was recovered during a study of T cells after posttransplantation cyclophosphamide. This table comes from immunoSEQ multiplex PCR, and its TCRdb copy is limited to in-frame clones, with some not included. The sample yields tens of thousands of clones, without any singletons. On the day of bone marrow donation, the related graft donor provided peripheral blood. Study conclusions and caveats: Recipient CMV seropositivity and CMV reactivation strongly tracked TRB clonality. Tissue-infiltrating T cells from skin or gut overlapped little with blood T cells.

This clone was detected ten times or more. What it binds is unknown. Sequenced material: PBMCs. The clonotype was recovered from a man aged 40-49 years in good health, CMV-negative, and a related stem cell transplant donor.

The CDR3 spells CASSPGQGIGGYTF. In nucleotides, the CDR3 is TGTGCCAGCAGCCCCGGACAGGGGATCGGAGGCTACACCTTC. The gene calls are TRBV13 and TRBJ1-2, with 9 positions matching TRBD1. Per germline, CDR1 PRHDT and CDR2 FYEKMQ (reference sequence). The V and J ends lost 5 bases and 8 bases, in that order; junction bases with no gene match: 9. The CDR3 has 14 residues.